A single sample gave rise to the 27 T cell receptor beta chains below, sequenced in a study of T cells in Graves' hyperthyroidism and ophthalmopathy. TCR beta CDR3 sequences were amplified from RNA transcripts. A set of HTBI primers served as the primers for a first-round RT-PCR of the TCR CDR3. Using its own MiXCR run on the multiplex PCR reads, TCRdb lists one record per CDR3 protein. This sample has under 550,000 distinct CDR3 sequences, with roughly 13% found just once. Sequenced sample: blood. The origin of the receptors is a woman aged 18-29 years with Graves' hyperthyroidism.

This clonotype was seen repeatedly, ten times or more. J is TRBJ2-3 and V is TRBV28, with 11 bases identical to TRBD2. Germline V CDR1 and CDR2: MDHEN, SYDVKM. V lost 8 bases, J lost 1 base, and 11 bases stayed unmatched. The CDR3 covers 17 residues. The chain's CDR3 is CASRTSGRGGGTDTQYF. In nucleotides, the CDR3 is TGTGCCAGCCGAACTAGCGGGAGAGGGGGGGGCACAGATACGCAGTATTTT.

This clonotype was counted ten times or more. The CDR3 spells CAWSVGGVVTGELFF. CDR3 nucleotides: TGTGCCTGGAGTGTAGGGGGCGTAGTCACCGGGGAGCTGTTTTTT. The chain recombines TRBV30 with TRBJ2-2, with TRBD1 matching 7 bases. Germline V gene sequence: CDR1 GTSNPN, CDR2 SVGIG (reference sequence). V lost 0 bases and J lost 4; bases outside the gene matches: 5. The CDR3 covers 15 residues.

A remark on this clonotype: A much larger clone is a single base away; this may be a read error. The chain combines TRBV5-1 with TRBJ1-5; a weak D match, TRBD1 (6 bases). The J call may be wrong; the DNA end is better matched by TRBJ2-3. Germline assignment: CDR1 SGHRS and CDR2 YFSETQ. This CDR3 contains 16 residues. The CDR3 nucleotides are TGCGCCAGCAGCTTGGCGGGGACATTTAGCAATCAGCCCCAGTATTTT. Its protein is CASSLAGTFSNQPQYF.

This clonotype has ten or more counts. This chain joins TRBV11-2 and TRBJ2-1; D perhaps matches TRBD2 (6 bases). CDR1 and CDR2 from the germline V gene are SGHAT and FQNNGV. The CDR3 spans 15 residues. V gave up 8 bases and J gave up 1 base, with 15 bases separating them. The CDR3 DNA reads TGTGCCAGCCTCCTTGGCAGCGGGTCCTACAATGAGCAGTTCTTC. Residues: CASLLGSGSYNEQFF.

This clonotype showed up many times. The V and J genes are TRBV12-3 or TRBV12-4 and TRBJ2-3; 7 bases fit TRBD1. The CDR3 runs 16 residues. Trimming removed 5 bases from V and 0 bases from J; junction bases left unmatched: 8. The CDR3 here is CASSKLRQGSTDTQYF. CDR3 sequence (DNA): TGTGCCAGCAGTAAGCTCCGACAGGGCAGCACAGATACGCAGTATTTT.

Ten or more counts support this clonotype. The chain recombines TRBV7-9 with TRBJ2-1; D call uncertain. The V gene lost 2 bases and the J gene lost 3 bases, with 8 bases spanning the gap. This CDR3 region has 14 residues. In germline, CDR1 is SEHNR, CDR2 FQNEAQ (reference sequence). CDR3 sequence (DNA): TGTGCCAGCAGCTTATCGGTCAGCTACAATGAGCAGTTCTTC. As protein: CASSLSVSYNEQFF.

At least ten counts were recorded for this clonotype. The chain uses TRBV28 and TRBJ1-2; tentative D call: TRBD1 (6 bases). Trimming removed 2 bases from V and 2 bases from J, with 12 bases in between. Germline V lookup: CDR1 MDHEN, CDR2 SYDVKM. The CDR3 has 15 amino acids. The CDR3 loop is CASSLRNRANYGYTF. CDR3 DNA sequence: TGTGCCAGCAGTTTAAGAAACAGGGCCAACTATGGCTACACCTTC.

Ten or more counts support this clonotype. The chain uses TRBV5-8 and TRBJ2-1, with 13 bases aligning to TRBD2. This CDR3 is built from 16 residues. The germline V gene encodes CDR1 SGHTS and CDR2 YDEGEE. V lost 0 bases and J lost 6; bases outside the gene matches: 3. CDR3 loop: CASSLVGLAGRNEQFF. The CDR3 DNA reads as TGTGCCAGCAGCTTGGTGGGACTAGCGGGGCGCAATGAGCAGTTCTTC.

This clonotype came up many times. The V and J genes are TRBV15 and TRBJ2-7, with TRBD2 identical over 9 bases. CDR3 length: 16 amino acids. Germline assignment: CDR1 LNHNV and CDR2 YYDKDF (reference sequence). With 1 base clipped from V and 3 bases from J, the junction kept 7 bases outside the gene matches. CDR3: CATSRVLAGTHYEQYF. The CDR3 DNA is TGTGCCACCAGCAGAGTCCTAGCGGGAACACACTACGAGCAGTACTTC.

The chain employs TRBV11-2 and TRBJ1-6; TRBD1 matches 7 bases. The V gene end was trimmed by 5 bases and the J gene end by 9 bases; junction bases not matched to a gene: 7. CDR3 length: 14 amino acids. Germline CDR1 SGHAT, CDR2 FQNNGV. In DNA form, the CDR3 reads TGTGCCAGCAGCGTGCAGGGGGGTAGTTCACCCCTCCACTTT. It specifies CASSVQGGSSPLHF.

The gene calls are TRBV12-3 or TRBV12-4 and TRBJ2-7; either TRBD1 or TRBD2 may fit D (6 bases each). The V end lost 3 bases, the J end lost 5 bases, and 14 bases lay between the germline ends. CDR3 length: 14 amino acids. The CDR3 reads CASSLGASVHEQYF. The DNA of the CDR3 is TGTGCCAGCAGTTTGGGGGCTAGCGTCCACGAGCAGTACTTC.

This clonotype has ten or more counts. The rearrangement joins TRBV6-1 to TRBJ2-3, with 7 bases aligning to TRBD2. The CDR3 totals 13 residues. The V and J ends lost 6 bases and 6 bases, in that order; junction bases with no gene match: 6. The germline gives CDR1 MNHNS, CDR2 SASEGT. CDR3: CASSTGGADTQYF. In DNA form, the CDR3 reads TGTGCCAGCAGCACGGGGGGAGCTGATACGCAGTATTTT.

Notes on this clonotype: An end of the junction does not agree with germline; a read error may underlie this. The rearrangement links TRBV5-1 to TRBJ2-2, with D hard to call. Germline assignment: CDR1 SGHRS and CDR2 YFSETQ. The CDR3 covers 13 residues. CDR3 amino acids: CANSPDNTGELFF. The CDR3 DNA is TGCGCCAACAGCCCGGACAACACCGGGGAGCTGTTTTTT.

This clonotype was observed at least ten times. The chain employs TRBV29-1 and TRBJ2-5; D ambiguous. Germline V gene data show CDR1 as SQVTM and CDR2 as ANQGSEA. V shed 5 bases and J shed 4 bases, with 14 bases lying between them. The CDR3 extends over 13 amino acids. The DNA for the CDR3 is TGCAGCGTTATGCCTACTTCGGGAGAGACCCAGTACTTC. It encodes CSVMPTSGETQYF.

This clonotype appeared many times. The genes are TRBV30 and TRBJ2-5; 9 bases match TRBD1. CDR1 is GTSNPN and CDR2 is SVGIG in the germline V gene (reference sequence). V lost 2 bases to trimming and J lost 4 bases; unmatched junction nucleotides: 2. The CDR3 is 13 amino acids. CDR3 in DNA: TGTGCCTGGAGTCGACAGGGGGGAGAGACCCAGTACTTC. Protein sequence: CAWSRQGGETQYF.

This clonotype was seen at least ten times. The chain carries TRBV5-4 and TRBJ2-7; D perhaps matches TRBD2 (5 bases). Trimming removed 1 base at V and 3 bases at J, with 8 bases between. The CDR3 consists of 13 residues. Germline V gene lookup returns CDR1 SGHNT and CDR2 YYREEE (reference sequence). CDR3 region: CASSLFGVYEQYF. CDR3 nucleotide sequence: TGTGCCAGCAGCTTGTTCGGGGTCTACGAGCAGTACTTC.

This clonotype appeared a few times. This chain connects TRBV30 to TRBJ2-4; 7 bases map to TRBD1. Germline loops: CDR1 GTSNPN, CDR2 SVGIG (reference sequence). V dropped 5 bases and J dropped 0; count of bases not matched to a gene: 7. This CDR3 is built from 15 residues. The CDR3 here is CAWVDRSLAKNIQYF. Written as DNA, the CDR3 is TGTGCCTGGGTGGACAGGAGCCTAGCCAAAAACATTCAGTACTTC.

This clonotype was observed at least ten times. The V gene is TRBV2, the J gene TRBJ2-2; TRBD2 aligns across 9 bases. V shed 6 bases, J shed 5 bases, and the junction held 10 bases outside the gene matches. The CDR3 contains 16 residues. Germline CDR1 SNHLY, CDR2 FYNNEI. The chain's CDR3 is CASSFGTSSRTGELFF. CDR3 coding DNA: TGTGCCAGCAGCTTTGGGACTAGCAGCAGGACCGGGGAGCTGTTTTTT.

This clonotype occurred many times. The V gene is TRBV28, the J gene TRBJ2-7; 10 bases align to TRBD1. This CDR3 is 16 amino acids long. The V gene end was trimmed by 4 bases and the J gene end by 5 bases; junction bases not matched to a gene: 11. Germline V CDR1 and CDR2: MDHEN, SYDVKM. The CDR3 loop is CASSSYGQGVVHEQYF. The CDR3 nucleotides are TGTGCCAGCAGTTCCTACGGACAGGGGGTTGTGCACGAGCAGTACTTC.

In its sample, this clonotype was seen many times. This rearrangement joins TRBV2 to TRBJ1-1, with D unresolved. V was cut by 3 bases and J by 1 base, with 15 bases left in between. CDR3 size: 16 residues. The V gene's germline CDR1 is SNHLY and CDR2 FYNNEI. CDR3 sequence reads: CASSDLERTPNTEAFF. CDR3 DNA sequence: TGTGCCAGCAGTGATTTGGAACGCACACCGAACACTGAAGCTTTCTTT. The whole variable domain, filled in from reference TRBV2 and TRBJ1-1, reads EPEVTQTPSHQVTQMGQEVILRCVPISNHLYFYWYRQILGQKVEFLVSFYNNEISEKSEIFDDQFSVERPDGSNFTLKIRSTKLEDSAMYFCASSDLERTPNTEAFFGQGTRLTVV.

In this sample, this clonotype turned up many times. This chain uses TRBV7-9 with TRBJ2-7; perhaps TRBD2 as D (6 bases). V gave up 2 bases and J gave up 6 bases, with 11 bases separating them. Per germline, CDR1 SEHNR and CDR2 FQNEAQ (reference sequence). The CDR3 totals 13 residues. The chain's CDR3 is CASSLFMGGEQYF. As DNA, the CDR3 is TGTGCCAGCAGCTTATTTATGGGGGGCGAGCAGTACTTC.

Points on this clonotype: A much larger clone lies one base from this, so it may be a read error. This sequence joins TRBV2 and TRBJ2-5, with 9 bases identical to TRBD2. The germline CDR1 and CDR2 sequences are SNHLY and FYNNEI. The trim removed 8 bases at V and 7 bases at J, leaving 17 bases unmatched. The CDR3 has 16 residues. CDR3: CASDRTSADPKGTQYF. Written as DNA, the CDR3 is TGTGCCAGCGACCGGACTAGCGCCGACCCTAAAGGGACCCAGTACTTC.

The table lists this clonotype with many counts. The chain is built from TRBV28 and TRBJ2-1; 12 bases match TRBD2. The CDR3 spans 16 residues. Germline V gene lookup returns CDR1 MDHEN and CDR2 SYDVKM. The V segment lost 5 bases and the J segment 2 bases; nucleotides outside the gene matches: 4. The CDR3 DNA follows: TGTGCCAGCAGTCCCTGGACTAGCGGGACCTACAATGAGCAGTTCTTC. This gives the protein CASSPWTSGTYNEQFF. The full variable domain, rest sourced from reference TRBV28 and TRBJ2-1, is DVKVTQSSRYLVKRTGEKVFLECVQDMDHENMFWYRQDPGLGLRLIYFSYDVKMKEKGDIPEGYSVSREKKERFSLILESASTNQTSMYLCASSPWTSGTYNEQFFGPGTRLTVL.

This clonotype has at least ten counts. The CDR3 DNA follows: TGTGCCAGCAGCCCCGGACAGGGACGGGAGACCCAGTACTTC. Translated, it gives CASSPGQGRETQYF. V and J are TRBV3-1 and TRBJ2-5; 8 nucleotides match TRBD1. The germline CDR1 and CDR2 sequences are LGHDT and YNNKEL (reference sequence). Trimming cost V 4 bases and J 5 bases; bases outside gene matches: 6. This CDR3 contains 14 residues.

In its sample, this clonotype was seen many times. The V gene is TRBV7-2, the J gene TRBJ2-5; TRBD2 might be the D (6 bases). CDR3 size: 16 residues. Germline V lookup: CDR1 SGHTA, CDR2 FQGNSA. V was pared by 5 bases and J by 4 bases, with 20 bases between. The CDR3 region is CASSPRRTNFGETQYF. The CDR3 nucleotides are TGTGCCAGCAGCCCCCGACGGACTAACTTCGGAGAGACCCAGTACTTC.

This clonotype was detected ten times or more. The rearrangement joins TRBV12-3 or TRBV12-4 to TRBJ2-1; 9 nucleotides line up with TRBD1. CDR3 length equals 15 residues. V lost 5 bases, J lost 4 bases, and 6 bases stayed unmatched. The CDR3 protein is CASSTQGAPYNEQFF. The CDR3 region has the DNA TGTGCCAGCAGTACACAGGGGGCGCCTTACAATGAGCAGTTCTTC.

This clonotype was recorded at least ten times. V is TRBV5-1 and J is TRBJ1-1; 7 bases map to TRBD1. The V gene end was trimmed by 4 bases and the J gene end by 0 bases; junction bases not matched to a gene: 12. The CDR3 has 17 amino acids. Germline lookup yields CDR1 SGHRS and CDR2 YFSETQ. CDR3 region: CASSTGVWGGMNTEAFF. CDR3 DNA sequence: TGCGCCAGCAGCACAGGGGTATGGGGCGGTATGAACACTGAAGCTTTCTTT.